This TCR beta chain emerged from a study of graft-versus-host responses after intestinal transplantation. Comment on this clone: The antigen is not known.

Broader study findings: Marrow from the recipient contained GvH clones, some of which had appeared first in ileum or blood. Early after transplant, HvG declines were associated with peak levels of circulating GvH clones.

Per the germline V gene, CDR1 is SGHVS and CDR2 is FNYEAQ. There are 19 residues in the CDR3. J was trimmed by 0 bases and V by 6 bases; bases with no gene match: 16. Data came from immunoSEQ multiplex PCR; TCRdb stores just in-frame clones and leaves some out. The sample holds 73,000 or so clones, roughly 90% seen once. This receptor was obtained from a human donor who was the organ donor for an intestinal transplant. The sample consisted of unstimulated CD8+ T cells sorted from spleen or lymph node cells, taken before transplant. The gene calls are TRBV7-6 and TRBJ2-1, with 8 positions matching TRBD2. The DNA for the CDR3 is TGTGCCAGCAGTCCCGGGACTAGGGATCGCGATTTCTCCTACAATGAGCAGTTCTTC. The encoded protein is CASSPGTRDRDFSYNEQFF.